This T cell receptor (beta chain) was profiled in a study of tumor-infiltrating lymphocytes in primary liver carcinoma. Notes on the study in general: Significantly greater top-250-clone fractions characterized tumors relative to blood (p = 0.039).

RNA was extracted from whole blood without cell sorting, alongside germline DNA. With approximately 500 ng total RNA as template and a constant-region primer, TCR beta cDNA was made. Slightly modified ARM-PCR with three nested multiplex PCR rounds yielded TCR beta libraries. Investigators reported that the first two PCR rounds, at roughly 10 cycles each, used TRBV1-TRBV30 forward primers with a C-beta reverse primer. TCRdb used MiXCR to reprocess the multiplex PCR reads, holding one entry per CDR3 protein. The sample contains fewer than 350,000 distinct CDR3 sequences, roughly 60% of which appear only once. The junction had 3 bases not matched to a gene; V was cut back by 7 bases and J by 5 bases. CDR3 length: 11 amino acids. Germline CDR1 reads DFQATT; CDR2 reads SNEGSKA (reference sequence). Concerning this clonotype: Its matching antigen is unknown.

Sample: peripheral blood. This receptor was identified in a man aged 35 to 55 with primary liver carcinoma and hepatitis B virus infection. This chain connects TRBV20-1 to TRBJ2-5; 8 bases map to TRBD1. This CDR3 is CSGTGRETQYF. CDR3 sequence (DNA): TGCAGTGGGACAGGGAGGGAGACCCAGTACTTC.